This TCR beta chain was recorded in a study of blood T cell repertoires in COVID-19. Study information: Sample material is recorded as cDNA or gDNA derived from T cells, B-cell-depleted T cells, or PBMCs.

Patients at the Seattle site were enrolled during active infection and followed longitudinally. V lost 3 bases and J 4 bases, leaving 15 bases between the germline ends. Germline CDR1 reads MNHNY; CDR2 reads SVGAGI (reference sequence). The CDR3 is 15 amino acids. This clone was found once. Measured with immunoSEQ multiplex PCR; TCRdb has only the in-frame clones, and not every one. The sample has nearly 350,000 clones; more than 75% are singletons. The sample was peripheral blood. This TCR derives from a woman between 50 and 59 years old with COVID-19, enrolled during active disease. This sequence joins TRBV6-6 and TRBJ1-2; maybe TRBD1 (6 bases). The CDR3, as DNA: TGTGCCAGCAGTTATACGGGACAACTCGCCTATGGCTACACCTTC. Protein sequence: CASSYTGQLAYGYTF.